The clone carrying this T cell receptor beta chain was recorded at least ten times. Its antigen is as yet unknown. Using its own MiXCR run on the RT-PCR reads, TCRdb lists one record per CDR3 protein. The sample yields 300,000 to 350,000 distinct CDR3 sequences, about a fifth seen once. V shed 5 bases and J shed 0 bases, with 10 bases lying between them. The CDR3 runs to 13 residues. Germline loops: CDR1 SQVTM, CDR2 ANQGSEA. This sample was taken from a study of response to subunit inactivated influenza vaccine. Whole-study findings and limits: New T cells are recruited in small numbers by each seasonal influenza vaccination, according to the authors' suggestion.

This rearrangement joins TRBV29-1 to TRBJ1-2, with D perhaps TRBD1 (5 bases). Sequences were derived from PBMCs from blood, sampled less than 22 months after vaccination. The receptor was derived from a man aged 50-75 years who received an inactivated influenza vaccine. CDR3 coding DNA: TGCAGCGTTCGGCAACAGGCTAACTATGGCTACACCTTC. Protein: CSVRQQANYGYTF.